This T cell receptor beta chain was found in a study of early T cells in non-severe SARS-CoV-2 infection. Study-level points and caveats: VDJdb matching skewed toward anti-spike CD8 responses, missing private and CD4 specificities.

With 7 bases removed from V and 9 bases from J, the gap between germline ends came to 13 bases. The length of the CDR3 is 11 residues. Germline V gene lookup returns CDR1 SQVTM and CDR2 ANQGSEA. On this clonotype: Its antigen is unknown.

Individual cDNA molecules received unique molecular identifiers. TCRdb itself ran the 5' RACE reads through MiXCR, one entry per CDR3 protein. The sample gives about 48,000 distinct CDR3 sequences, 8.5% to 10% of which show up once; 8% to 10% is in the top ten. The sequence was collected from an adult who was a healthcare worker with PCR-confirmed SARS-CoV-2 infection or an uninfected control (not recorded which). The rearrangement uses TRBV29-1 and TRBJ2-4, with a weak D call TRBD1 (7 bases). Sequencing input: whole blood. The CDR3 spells CSARQGGIQYF. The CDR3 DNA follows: TGCAGCGCCAGACAGGGAGGCATTCAGTACTTC.